This TCR beta chain was sequenced during a study of OX40 agonist ivuxolimab in advanced cancers. Overall study: An agonistic anti-OX40 (CD134) antibody, ivuxolimab, was used to treat the patients. Study-wide findings and caveats: There were, on average, more expanded clones in CD8+ T cells than in CD4+.

The CDR3 length is 14 residues. V was pared by 6 bases and J by 9 bases, with 20 bases between. Germline CDR1 is MNHEY and CDR2 is SMNVEV (reference sequence). Turning to this clone: Its antigen is not known.

TCRdb keeps only in-frame clones here, not all; method: immunoSEQ multiplex PCR. The sample lists roughly 60,000 clones, about 80% occurring once. Sequencing was performed on CD4+ or CD8+ T cells sorted from blood, taken in a trial of the OX40 agonist ivuxolimab. The rearrangement links TRBV27 to TRBJ2-5; D might be TRBD1 or TRBD2, each matching 6 bases. The sequence was obtained from an adult with an advanced solid tumor such as melanoma, head and neck, liver or kidney cancer. The CDR3: CASSQNGGPGAQYF. The CDR3 nucleotides read TGTGCCAGCAGCCAAAACGGGGGCCCCGGGGCCCAGTACTTC.